These T cell receptor beta chains were read from a single sample in a study of shared clonotypes between healthy human individuals. TCRdb keeps only in-frame clones here, not all; method: immunoSEQ multiplex PCR. Seen here are 150,000 to 200,000 clones, approximately 92% observed once, and the top ten hold 0.067%. Sequencing was performed on naive CD4+ T cells sorted from blood. The receptor set was obtained from a woman younger than 45 in good health. CDR3s include the opening cysteine and the closing phenylalanine or tryptophan. Fields, in order: J gene, V gene, D gene, CDR3 length, clone size, CDR3 DNA, CDR3 protein. A D gene is named only where the DNA matches it firmly. Expanded clones get a size class; other rows say once, few or many, or leave the size out.

>TRBJ1-6|TRBV27|.|13|.
TGTGCCAGCAGTTTGGATCATTTTTCACCCCTCCACTTT
CASSLDHFSPLHF
>TRBJ1-4|TRBV2|.|13|.
TGTGCCGCGGGGGAGCAAACGCAAGAAAAACTGTTTTTT
CAAGEQTQEKLFF
>TRBJ2-1|TRBV18|.|13|.
TGTGCCAGCGTACGGGGATCCTACAATGAGCAGTTCTTC
CASVRGSYNEQFF
>TRBJ1-5|TRBV4-2|.|16|.
TGTGCCAGCAGCCAAGTCGGGGAGCCTGGGAATCAGCCCCAGCATTTT
CASSQVGEPGNQPQHF
>TRBJ2-6|TRBV29-1|TRBD1|18|.
TGCAGCGTTGAGTACCGGGACAGGGGTGCCTCTGGGGCCAACGTCCTGACTTTC
CSVEYRDRGASGANVLTF
>TRBJ2-7|TRBV4-1|TRBD2|19|.
TGCGCCAGCAGCCCGCCGGGACTAGTGAATGTTGGGGGGATATACGAGCAGTACTTC
CASSPPGLVNVGGIYEQYF
>TRBJ2-7|TRBV5-1|.|14|.
TGCGCCAGCAGCAGAGCTTCCAGCTCCTACGAGCAGTACTTC
CASSRASSSYEQYF
>TRBJ1-2|TRBV7-9|.|14|.
TGTGCCAGCAGCCGACAGGATCCGACCTATGGCTACACCTTC
CASSRQDPTYGYTF
>TRBJ1-2|TRBV6-4|.|14|.
TGTGCCAGCAGTGACTCGACGCAGGACTATGGCTACACCTTC
CASSDSTQDYGYTF
>TRBJ2-7|TRBV10-3|TRBD2|14|once
TGTGCCATCAGCGGGACCGGGACTAGCTACGAGCAGTACTTC
CAISGTGTSYEQYF
>TRBJ2-7|TRBV25-1|.|16|.
TGTGCCAGCAGTCCCCTGGGGACTTCATCCACCTACGAGCAGTACTTC
CASSPLGTSSTYEQYF
>TRBJ2-7|TRBV7-9|.|16|.
TGTGCCAGCAGCTTAGCGGGGCAGGTCGGAAGCGGCGAGCAGTACTTC
CASSLAGQVGSGEQYF
>TRBJ1-5|TRBV7-2|TRBD1|17|.
TGTGCCAGCAGCTTTTTACAGGGGTCTTATAGCAATCAGCCCCAGCATTTT
CASSFLQGSYSNQPQHF
>TRBJ1-5|TRBV4-1|.|17|.
TGCGCCAGCAGCCAAGAAGGTCGTTTAATGCGTGCTCAGCCCCAGCATTTT
CASSQEGRLMRAQPQHF
>TRBJ2-1|TRBV5-1|.|14|.
TGCGCCAGCAGCCAGGAGACCCCCTACAATGAGCAGTTCTTC
CASSQETPYNEQFF
>TRBJ2-5|TRBV14|.|13|.
TGTGCCAGCAGCTCGACTCTAGCGGAGACCCAGTACTTC
CASSSTLAETQYF
>TRBJ2-5|TRBV19|TRBD2|16|.
TGTGCCAGTAGTATAGGGGGGACTAGGGGCCAAGAGACCCAGTACTTC
CASSIGGTRGQETQYF
>TRBJ2-3|TRBV28|TRBD2|15|once
TGTGCCAGCAGGACTATAGCGCGGGAGGGCCGGGATGTAGGTTTT
CASRTIAREGRDVGF
>TRBJ1-4|TRBV28|TRBD1|15|.
TGTGCCAGCAGTGCCCGGGACAGGGGGCAGGAAAAACTGTTTTTT
CASSARDRGQEKLFF
>TRBJ2-7|TRBV10-2|.|11|.
TGCGCCAGCATCGGGGCTTACGAGCAGTACTTC
CASIGAYEQYF
>TRBJ1-6|TRBV28|TRBD1|16|.
TGTGCCAGCAGTTTAACCGGACAGGGAGGAGTGTCACCCCTCCACTTT
CASSLTGQGGVSPLHF
>TRBJ2-2|TRBV10-1|.|13|.
TGCGCCAGCAGTGCTCGAAGCACCGGGGAGCTGTTTTTT
CASSARSTGELFF
>TRBJ2-7|TRBV6-1|.|15|.
TGTGCCAGCAGTGAAGCAGCGACAGCCCCCTACGAGCAGTACTTC
CASSEAATAPYEQYF
>TRBJ2-7|TRBV5-1|TRBD2|16|once
TGCGCCAGCAGCTTGGTGTCTGGCGGGAGCTCCTACGAGCAGTACTTC
CASSLVSGGSSYEQYF
>TRBJ2-7|TRBV19|.|16|.
TGTGCCAGTAGTATGGGGTGGGGTGCGGCGGACTACGAGCAGTACTTC
CASSMGWGAADYEQYF
>TRBJ2-7|TRBV18|TRBD2|15|.
TGTGCCAGCTCACCAACTAGCGGGACCTCCTACGAGCAGTACTTC
CASSPTSGTSYEQYF
>TRBJ2-2|TRBV14|.|16|.
TGTGCCAGCAGCCAAGCGAGTCTCCCTGGCACCGGGGAGCTGTTTTTT
CASSQASLPGTGELFF
>TRBJ2-2|TRBV5-6|.|13|.
TGTGCCAGCAGCCCACAGCGCACCGGGGAGCTGTTTTTT
CASSPQRTGELFF
>TRBJ1-1|TRBV2|.|14|.
TGTGCCAGCGTCTACAGGGCCGTAGGCACTGAAGCTTTCTTT
CASVYRAVGTEAFF
>TRBJ2-7|TRBV5-1|.|14|.
TGCGCCAGCTCCCGGGGGTTTAGCTCCTACGAGCAGTACTTC
CASSRGFSSYEQYF
>TRBJ1-2|TRBV2|TRBD1|15|.
TGTGCCAGCAGTGAGGAAGGGACAGGGGCCTATGGCTACACCTTC
CASSEEGTGAYGYTF
>TRBJ2-7|TRBV29-1|TRBD1|14|.
TGCAGCGTTGAAGATCAAGACAGGGCCTACGAGCAGTACTTC
CSVEDQDRAYEQYF
>TRBJ1-2|TRBV7-9|.|15|.
TGTGCCAGCAGCTTAGCTTGGCAACAGGGCGATGGCTACACCTTC
CASSLAWQQGDGYTF
>TRBJ2-7|TRBV11-2|TRBD2|16|.
TGTGCCAGCAGCTCCCGACTAGCGGCTAACTCCTACGAGCAGTACTTC
CASSSRLAANSYEQYF
>TRBJ1-5|TRBV6-5|TRBD1|13|.
TGTGCCAGCAGAGGGGACAGGAATCAGCCCCAGCATTTT
CASRGDRNQPQHF
>TRBJ2-7|TRBV21-1|.|15|once
TGTGCCAGCACCAAAGCGACTAGCTTGAGCCACGAGCAGTACTTC
CASTKATSLSHEQYF
>TRBJ2-7|TRBV28|TRBD2|14|.
TGTGCCAGCAGTGTTTTAGCGGGGACCTACGAGCAGTACTTC
CASSVLAGTYEQYF
>TRBJ2-3|TRBV6-6|.|13|.
TGTGCCAGCAGTTCGGCTTTCACAGATACGCAGTATTTT
CASSSAFTDTQYF
>TRBJ2-7|TRBV5-1|TRBD2|12|.
TGCGCCAGCAGGCGGGAGGGCTACGAGCAGTACTTC
CASRREGYEQYF
>TRBJ1-1|TRBV4-1|.|16|.
TGCGCCAGCAGCCAAGAGAAAACAGGGTATCAGACTGAAGCTTTCTTT
CASSQEKTGYQTEAFF
>TRBJ2-1|TRBV18|.|15|.
TGTGCCAGCTCACAAGGACAGTCGGCCTACAATGAGCAGTTCTTC
CASSQGQSAYNEQFF